These 30 T cell receptor beta chains were all obtained from the same sample, sequenced in a study of T-cell memory formation after mild COVID-19. TCRdb fed the 5' RACE reads into MiXCR, producing one record per CDR3 protein. The sample shows 550,000 to 600,000 distinct CDR3 sequences, about 22% of them seen only once. The sequencing sample was made of PBMCs or a T cell subset sorted from them (not recorded which). The source of these receptors is an adult woman who had mild COVID-19 (a few samples of this study predate the infection). Cell type and time point are not known.

This clonotype was counted between two and nine times. The rearrangement joins TRBV11-3 to TRBJ2-1; 7 bases align to TRBD2. After removal of 3 bases from V and 8 bases from J, the junction contained 25 bases not matched to a gene. CDR1 and CDR2 from the germline V gene are SGHNT and YENEEA. The CDR3 extends over 20 amino acids. For the CDR3, the DNA is TGTGCCAGCAGCTTGATGATCCCTCCCGATGGGGGAGGGGTTAAAGATGAGCAGTTCTTC. Protein sequence: CASSLMIPPDGGGVKDEQFF.

This clonotype turned up a few times. This chain uses TRBV12-3 or TRBV12-4 with TRBJ2-2; D is possibly TRBD1 (6 bases). This CDR3 is built from 15 residues. The germline V and J ends were trimmed by 1 base and 1 base, with 7 bases remaining between them. As DNA, the CDR3 is TGTGCCAGCAGTTTAGGACAGGTGAACACCGGGGAGCTGTTTTTT. Translated: CASSLGQVNTGELFF.

This clonotype showed up many times. The chain couples TRBV19 to TRBJ2-1, with D tentatively TRBD2 (5 bases). This CDR3 has 16 residues. V was shortened by 6 bases and J by 5 bases, with 20 bases between the two germline ends. Germline V gene data show CDR1 as LNHDA and CDR2 as SQIVND (reference sequence). The CDR3 DNA follows: TGTGCCAGTAGGGAGATACACGAGGGCCTGCACAATGAGCAGTTCTTC. This sequence encodes CASREIHEGLHNEQFF.

The chain employs TRBV27 and TRBJ2-1, with TRBD2 identical over 10 bases. CDR3 length: 15 residues. CDR1 is MNHEY and CDR2 is SMNVEV in the germline V gene (reference sequence). V lost 7 bases and J lost 4; bases outside the gene matches: 7. CDR3 DNA sequence: TGTGCCAGCAAGGGGCTAGCGGGAGCTTACAATGAGCAGTTCTTC. It codes for CASKGLAGAYNEQFF.

This clonotype was observed a handful of times. The chain couples TRBV28 to TRBJ1-1; D may be TRBD1 (5 bases). The CDR3 covers 15 residues. The germline V gene encodes CDR1 MDHEN and CDR2 SYDVKM. V lost 6 bases and J lost 6, with 20 bases in between. Written as DNA, the CDR3 is TGTGCCAGCAGACAGCCTAGGGCGGGGGACCCTGAAGCTTTCTTT. The encoded protein is CASRQPRAGDPEAFF.

This clonotype was observed at least ten times. The chain couples TRBV5-1 to TRBJ1-4; TRBD1 is a possible D gene (5 bases). There are 15 residues in the CDR3. Germline V gene sequence: CDR1 SGHRS, CDR2 YFSETQ. Trimming took off 4 bases at V and 0 bases at J, with 10 bases between the two ends. CDR3 nucleotides: TGCGCCAGCAGCCGTACAGGAGCAACTAATGAAAAACTGTTTTTT. Protein: CASSRTGATNEKLFF.

The rearrangement links TRBV12-3 or TRBV12-4 to TRBJ2-5; TRBD2 agrees at 9 bases. With 11 bases clipped from V and 3 bases from J, the junction kept 16 bases outside the gene matches. This CDR3 region has 16 residues. The CDR3 loop is CARGLCTSGPEETQYF. CDR3 sequence (DNA): TGTGCCCGAGGATTGTGCACTAGCGGGCCCGAAGAGACCCAGTACTTC.

The chain has TRBV20-1 and TRBJ2-7; 10 nucleotides align to TRBD1. CDR3 length: 14 amino acids. From germline, CDR1 is DFQATT and CDR2 SNEGSKA (reference sequence). The trim removed 6 bases at V and 3 bases at J, leaving 8 bases unmatched. The CDR3 DNA follows: TGCAGTGCGGGGGGACAGGGGACATACTACGAGCAGTACTTC. This encodes CSAGGQGTYYEQYF.

This clonotype has a handful of counts. This chain joins TRBV29-1 and TRBJ2-5; 8 bases fit TRBD2. V was clipped by 5 bases and J by 4 bases; unmatched bases: 9. CDR1 and CDR2 (germline): SQVTM, ANQGSEA. CDR3 size: 14 residues. The CDR3 DNA reads TGCAGCGTTAGCGTCGGGGGGGGCGTAGAGACCCAGTACTTC. As protein: CSVSVGGGVETQYF.

The chain combines TRBV7-9 with TRBJ2-1; 10 nucleotides agree with TRBD2. Germline V gene sequence: CDR1 SEHNR, CDR2 FQNEAQ (reference sequence). CDR3 length: 14 residues. Trimming removed 0 bases from V and 13 bases from J; junction bases left unmatched: 6. The chain's CDR3 is CASSLAERGGDQFF. CDR3 coding DNA: TGTGCCAGCAGCTTAGCAGAGCGGGGGGGCGATCAGTTCTTC.

There are a few counts of this clonotype. The chain joins TRBV5-1 to TRBJ2-7, with D unclear. The V and J ends lost 4 bases and 2 bases respectively, with 16 bases between them. The CDR3 is 15 amino acids. From germline, CDR1 is SGHRS and CDR2 YFSETQ. The CDR3 DNA is TGCGCCAGCAGCCCCCGTCTGCATACGACCTACGAGCAGTACTTC. Translation gives CASSPRLHTTYEQYF.

The chain joins TRBV12-3 or TRBV12-4 to TRBJ1-1, with 7 nucleotides matching TRBD1. CDR3 length: 15 amino acids. V shed 8 bases and J 1 base; nucleotides not matched to a gene: 10. Written as DNA, the CDR3 is TGTGCCAGCGGGGTCCACGGGGACAGGAACACTGAAGCTTTCTTT. Protein product: CASGVHGDRNTEAFF.

This clonotype was found a few times. The chain joins TRBV12-3 or TRBV12-4 to TRBJ1-2, with 7 positions matching TRBD1. The CDR3 spans 16 residues. After removal of 6 bases from V and 4 bases from J, the junction contained 14 bases not matched to a gene. Here the CDR3 reads CASRSGGSSLSYGYTF. In DNA form, the CDR3 reads TGTGCCAGCAGATCAGGGGGTTCATCTTTGTCCTATGGCTACACCTTC.

This clonotype has more than one count but fewer than ten. This chain connects TRBV29-1 to TRBJ1-1; the D is unclear. Looked up from germline, CDR1 is SQVTM and CDR2 is ANQGSEA. The CDR3 runs to 13 residues. Trimming took off 4 bases at V and 0 bases at J, with 9 bases between the two ends. CDR3 protein: CSVVYTLNTEAFF. The CDR3 nucleotides are TGCAGCGTTGTATACACTTTGAACACTGAAGCTTTCTTT.

This clonotype was observed a few times. J is TRBJ2-7 and V is TRBV12-3 or TRBV12-4; TRBD1 agrees at 11 bases. V trimming: 7 bases; J trimming: 5 bases; junction bases outside the gene matches: 4. The CDR3 has 13 residues. The CDR3 DNA reads as TGTGCCAGCACCCGGACAGGGGGCGACGAGCAGTACTTC. Residues: CASTRTGGDEQYF.

V gene TRBV24-1 combines with J gene TRBJ2-2, with a weak D call TRBD1 (6 bases). V was clipped by 6 bases and J by 2 bases, with 9 bases between them. Germline assignment: CDR1 KGHDR and CDR2 SFDVKD. The CDR3 extends over 14 amino acids. In DNA form, the CDR3 reads TGTGCCACCAGTCGACAGGTTAACACCGGGGAGCTGTTTTTT. It is translated as CATSRQVNTGELFF.

The chain uses TRBV20-1 and TRBJ1-5; 7 nucleotides agree with TRBD1. Germline loops: CDR1 DFQATT, CDR2 SNEGSKA (reference sequence). Trimming took 6 bases from V and 0 from J; bases not matched to a gene: 8. This CDR3 comprises 15 residues. CDR3 DNA: TGCAGTGCAGAAACAGGGGTAGCTAGCAATCAGCCCCAGCATTTT. As protein: CSAETGVASNQPQHF.

This clonotype was seen more than once but under ten times. The chain recombines TRBV7-9 with TRBJ2-1, with 10 bases lining up with TRBD2. The CDR3 length is 15 residues. Germline loops: CDR1 SEHNR, CDR2 FQNEAQ (reference sequence). Trimming took 0 bases from V and 7 from J; bases not matched to a gene: 3. In nucleotides, the CDR3 is TGTGCCAGCAGCTTAGCTACTAGCGGGGTGAATGAGCAGTTCTTC. Residues: CASSLATSGVNEQFF.

This clonotype was seen a few times. The chain uses TRBV20-1 and TRBJ1-3; D ambiguous. Germline V lookup: CDR1 DFQATT, CDR2 SNEGSKA (reference sequence). The V end lost 6 bases, the J end lost 0 bases, and 6 bases lay between the germline ends. CDR3 length: 12 residues. CDR3 amino acids: CSAPDSGNTIYF. The DNA for the CDR3 is TGCAGTGCGCCTGACTCTGGAAACACCATATATTTT.

This chain connects TRBV11-2 to TRBJ2-2, with D perhaps matching TRBD1 (5 bases). The CDR3 is 20 amino acids. Trimming stripped 1 base from V and 0 bases from J, with 21 bases between. Germline V gene lookup returns CDR1 SGHAT and CDR2 FQNNGV. The CDR3 nucleotides read TGTGCCAGCAGCTTAGTATCAGGGTTTGGAGTCCACGCGAACACCGGGGAGCTGTTTTTT. It encodes CASSLVSGFGVHANTGELFF.

The chain combines TRBV24-1 with TRBJ2-3, with D maybe TRBD2 (6 bases). Looked up from germline, CDR1 is KGHDR and CDR2 is SFDVKD. This CDR3 has 15 residues. Trimming pared 6 bases from V and 2 bases from J, leaving 14 bases between. The CDR3 is CATSMLAGSTDTQYF. The CDR3 DNA reads as TGTGCCACCAGTATGTTGGCGGGGTCCACAGATACGCAGTATTTT.

J is TRBJ2-7 and V is TRBV27; D not resolved. Between the trimmed V and J ends, which lost 0 bases and 2 bases, there was a span of 8 bases. This CDR3 is built from 14 residues. Germline CDR1 MNHEY, CDR2 SMNVEV (reference sequence). Here the CDR3 reads CASSLSWGTYEQYF. CDR3 coding DNA: TGTGCCAGCAGTTTATCGTGGGGTACCTACGAGCAGTACTTC.

This clonotype came up a few times. The chain carries TRBV6-5 and TRBJ2-3, with 7 bases fitting TRBD2. The CDR3 consists of 15 residues. V was pared by 2 bases and J by 5 bases, with 7 bases of the junction left unmatched. Germline V gene lookup returns CDR1 MNHEY and CDR2 SVGAGI. CDR3 DNA: TGTGCCAGCAGTTACGGCGGGAGAGGGAAAGATACGCAGTATTTT. It yields the protein CASSYGGRGKDTQYF.

This clonotype was detected a few times. The rearrangement links TRBV7-2 to TRBJ2-7; D perhaps matches TRBD2 (6 bases). Between the trimmed V and J ends, which lost 5 bases and 2 bases, there was a span of 16 bases. The germline CDR1 and CDR2 sequences are SGHTA and FQGNSA. CDR3 length: 15 residues. The CDR3 region is CASSPGLLGTYEQYF. In nucleotides, the CDR3 is TGTGCCAGCAGCCCCGGACTACTCGGGACCTACGAGCAGTACTTC.

This clonotype has just a few counts. The genes are TRBV4-1 and TRBJ1-2; 7 bases match TRBD1. The germline V gene has CDR1 MGHRA and CDR2 YSYEKL. V lost 1 base and J lost 2; bases outside the gene matches: 4. This CDR3 comprises 15 residues. This chain's CDR3 is CASSQAWGQNYGYTF. The CDR3 bases are TGCGCCAGCAGCCAAGCGTGGGGACAGAACTATGGCTACACCTTC.

This clonotype was seen ten or more times. The CDR3 DNA reads TGTGCCAGCAGTTTGTGGGGCACTGAAGCTTTCTTT. This codes for CASSLWGTEAFF. The J gene is TRBJ1-1, the V gene TRBV12-3 or TRBV12-4; D unclear. This CDR3 is built from 12 residues. The V end lost 3 bases, the J end lost 4 bases, and 6 bases lay between the germline ends.

CDR3 sequence (DNA): TGTGCCAGCTCACCCGGGACAGGCCACGAGCAGTACTTC. This encodes CASSPGTGHEQYF. V usage is TRBV18 and J usage is TRBJ2-7, with 8 bases matching TRBD1. Germline trimming cut 3 bases from V and 5 bases from J; bases unmatched to any gene: 3. The CDR3 extends over 13 amino acids. Germline-derived CDR1 and CDR2 are KGHSH and LQKENI.

Only a few counts were recorded for this clonotype. The chain has TRBV15 and TRBJ2-5, with D unresolved. Trimming cost V 1 base and J 4 bases, with 13 bases left between them. This CDR3 has 15 residues. Germline V CDR1 and CDR2: LNHNV, YYDKDF (reference sequence). CDR3 DNA sequence: TGTGCCACCAGCAGAGTGTATTCGGCAGCAGAGACCCAGTACTTC. It codes for CATSRVYSAAETQYF.

The chain's CDR3 is CASSPTGGINQPQHF. The CDR3, as DNA: TGTGCCAGCAGCCCGACAGGGGGGATCAATCAGCCCCAGCATTTT. The J gene is TRBJ1-5, the V gene TRBV6-5; TRBD1 agrees at 9 bases. The CDR3 has 15 residues. V trimming: 6 bases; J trimming: 3 bases; junction bases outside the gene matches: 6. The V gene's germline CDR1 is MNHEY and CDR2 SVGAGI.

This clonotype was seen a handful of times. This chain connects TRBV11-2 to TRBJ2-1; TRBD1 aligns across 7 bases. Germline-derived CDR1 and CDR2 are SGHAT and FQNNGV. The trim removed 1 base at V and 1 base at J, leaving 4 bases unmatched. The CDR3 spans 16 residues. This chain's CDR3 is CASSLGDRSSYNEQFF. CDR3 sequence (DNA): TGTGCCAGCAGCTTAGGGGACAGATCATCCTACAATGAGCAGTTCTTC.